A single sample gave rise to the 28 T cell receptor beta chains below, sequenced in a study of shared clonotypes between healthy human individuals. This table comes from immunoSEQ multiplex PCR, and its TCRdb copy is limited to in-frame clones, with some not included. The sample lists about 1.4 million clones, roughly 96% occurring once. Sequencing used naive CD4+ T cells sorted from blood. Subset: CD45RA+ positively selected. The receptors stem from a man aged 30 to 45 in good health.

A single count supports this clone. The gene calls are TRBV5-1 and TRBJ2-1; TRBD2 agrees at 8 bases. The V gene's germline CDR1 is SGHRS and CDR2 YFSETQ. Unmatched junction bases numbered 6, after V lost 2 bases and J lost 8 bases. The CDR3 covers 14 residues. Here the CDR3 reads CASSFRTSSDEQFF. The CDR3, as DNA: TGCGCCAGCAGCTTCAGGACTAGCAGCGATGAGCAGTTCTTC.

To note about this clone: The germline gene is not matched at one end of the junction; a read error may be the cause. The CDR3 spells CASSPNIGAGYAQYF. Here the CDR3 DNA reads TGTGCCAGCTCACCAAATATTGGAGCGGGTTACGCGCAGTACTTC. V gene TRBV18 combines with J gene TRBJ2-7; D is possibly TRBD2 (6 bases). Germline CDR1 KGHSH, CDR2 LQKENI. The CDR3 length is 15 residues. Together with reference TRBV18 and TRBJ2-7, the CDR3 gives the full variable domain: NAGVMQNPRHLVRRRGQEARLRCSPMKGHSHVYWYRQLPEEGLKFMVYLQKENIIDESGMPKERFSAEFPKEGPSILRIQQVVRGDSAAYFCASSPNIGAGYAQYFGPGTRLTVT.

The chain has TRBV7-3 and TRBJ2-3; 7 bases are shared with TRBD2. The CDR3 contains 15 residues. V lost 2 bases and J lost 2; bases outside the gene matches: 4. CDR1 SGHTA and CDR2 FQGTGA come from the germline V gene. The CDR3 spells CASSLAGVTTDTQYF. The CDR3 DNA reads as TGTGCCAGCAGCTTAGCGGGAGTTACCACAGATACGCAGTATTTT.

The rearrangement joins TRBV15 to TRBJ2-1; a possible D gene is TRBD1 (5 bases). Germline loops: CDR1 LNHNV, CDR2 YYDKDF (reference sequence). The CDR3 runs to 14 residues. V shed 0 bases and J shed 7 bases, with 10 bases lying between them. This CDR3 is CATSRENKGNEQFF. The CDR3 DNA follows: TGTGCCACCAGCAGAGAAAATAAGGGGAATGAGCAGTTCTTC.

The V and J genes are TRBV14 and TRBJ1-2; D is unresolved. Trimming shortened V by 5 bases and J by 6 bases, and 13 bases separated the two germline ends. Germline V gene sequence: CDR1 SGHDN, CDR2 FVKESK. CDR3 size: 13 residues. CDR3 sequence: CASSAAVTNGYTF. DNA of the CDR3: TGTGCCAGCAGCGCAGCGGTAACCAATGGCTACACCTTC.

The J gene is TRBJ2-5, the V gene TRBV15, with D maybe TRBD1 (5 bases). The CDR3 sequence is 18 residues long. CDR1 and CDR2 (germline): LNHNV, YYDKDF (reference sequence). Trimming pared 0 bases from V and 0 bases from J, leaving 17 bases between. The CDR3 nucleotides are TGTGCCACCAGCAGAGATACTTTGACAGATATGTACCAAGAGACCCAGTACTTC. Its protein product is CATSRDTLTDMYQETQYF.

This clone appeared once. The V and J genes are TRBV28 and TRBJ2-4; the match to TRBD1 covers 7 bases. CDR1 and CDR2 from the germline V gene are MDHEN and SYDVKM. This CDR3 is built from 15 residues. V trimming: 5 bases; J trimming: 8 bases; junction bases outside the gene matches: 12. The CDR3 sequence is CASSPLRQGGYIQYF. In DNA, the CDR3 is TGTGCCAGCAGTCCCCTTCGACAGGGTGGGTACATTCAGTACTTC.

V gene TRBV28 combines with J gene TRBJ1-5; 8 bases match TRBD1. This CDR3 has 14 residues. Germline CDR1 and CDR2: MDHEN and SYDVKM. After removal of 5 bases from V and 5 bases from J, the junction contained 5 bases not matched to a gene. CDR3 nucleotide sequence: TGTGCCAGCAGTCTAACAGGGGGTGATCAGCCCCAGCATTTT. Translation: CASSLTGGDQPQHF. Full variable domain (remainder filled in from reference TRBV28 and TRBJ1-5): DVKVTQSSRYLVKRTGEKVFLECVQDMDHENMFWYRQDPGLGLRLIYFSYDVKMKEKGDIPEGYSVSREKKERFSLILESASTNQTSMYLCASSLTGGDQPQHFGDGTRLSIL.

The V gene is TRBV15, the J gene TRBJ2-7, with TRBD2 identical over 9 bases. V trimming: 0 bases; J trimming: 1 base; junction bases outside the gene matches: 4. Germline V gene sequence: CDR1 LNHNV, CDR2 YYDKDF (reference sequence). The CDR3 totals 16 residues. CDR3 in amino acids: CATSRDRTSVSYEQYF. The CDR3 DNA sequence: TGTGCCACCAGCAGAGATCGGACTAGCGTTTCCTACGAGCAGTACTTC.

The J gene is TRBJ2-5, the V gene TRBV4-3, with D unresolved. Germline-derived CDR1 and CDR2 are LGHNA and YSLEER. There are 14 residues in the CDR3. Between the trimmed V and J ends, which lost 7 bases and 2 bases, there was a span of 14 bases. The CDR3 reads CASTGITGQETQYF. For the CDR3, the DNA is TGCGCCAGCACTGGAATAACGGGTCAAGAGACCCAGTACTTC.

This clone was seen once. The chain links TRBV10-3 to TRBJ2-1, with 9 nucleotides matching TRBD1. Germline CDR1 is ENHRY and CDR2 is SYGVKD. The V gene end was trimmed by 8 bases and the J gene end by 5 bases; junction bases not matched to a gene: 7. The CDR3 is 14 residues long. CDR3 amino acids: CAIRGDRDHNEQFF. CDR3 bases: TGTGCCATCCGAGGGGACAGGGATCACAATGAGCAGTTCTTC.

The chain couples TRBV7-9 to TRBJ2-7; D is perhaps TRBD1 (5 bases). Germline assignment: CDR1 SEHNR and CDR2 FQNEAQ (reference sequence). V was clipped by 2 bases and J by 4 bases, with 12 bases between them. The CDR3 loop spans 14 amino acids. The CDR3 loop is CASSLRGLVYEQYF. CDR3 coding DNA: TGTGCCAGCAGCTTAAGGGGATTAGTATACGAGCAGTACTTC. Looking up the rest from reference TRBV7-9 and TRBJ2-7 gives the full variable domain: DTGVSQNPRHKITKRGQNVTFRCDPISEHNRLYWYRQTLGQGPEFLTYFQNEAQLEKSRLLSDRFSAERPKGSFSTLEIQRTEQGDSAMYLCASSLRGLVYEQYFGPGTRLTVT.

This chain connects TRBV2 to TRBJ2-6, with 7 bases aligning to TRBD2. Losses at the gene ends were 9 bases for V and 2 bases for J; bases not matched to a gene: 10. The CDR3 loop spans 16 amino acids. The V gene's germline CDR1 is SNHLY and CDR2 FYNNEI. The CDR3 is CASPRAGVAGANVLTF. DNA of the CDR3: TGTGCCAGTCCACGGGCGGGGGTAGCTGGGGCCAACGTCCTGACTTTC.

The V call is TRBV7-6, the J call TRBJ2-1; the D gene is possibly TRBD1 (5 bases). Germline V CDR1 and CDR2: SGHVS, FNYEAQ. V gave up 5 bases and J gave up 8 bases, with 13 bases separating them. The CDR3 has 13 amino acids. CDR3 amino acids: CASSQPTRDEQFF. As DNA, the CDR3 is TGTGCCAGCAGCCAACCGACCAGGGATGAGCAGTTCTTC.

The chain couples TRBV27 to TRBJ1-5; 7 bases align to TRBD1. With 2 bases clipped from V and 0 bases from J, the junction kept 1 base outside the gene matches. This CDR3 spans 15 amino acids. CDR1 and CDR2 from the germline V gene are MNHEY and SMNVEV (reference sequence). The CDR3 loop is CASSLNRGSNQPQHF. The CDR3 nucleotides read TGTGCCAGCAGTTTAAACAGGGGTAGCAATCAGCCCCAGCATTTT.

A note on this clone: This same CDR3 is encoded by further DNA sequences in the sample. The V gene is TRBV7-8, the J gene TRBJ2-1, with a tentative D call TRBD2 (6 bases). Germline V gives CDR1 SGHVS, CDR2 FQNEAQ. This CDR3 region has 15 residues. The V gene lost 6 bases and the J gene lost 0 bases, with 12 bases spanning the gap. CDR3 loop: CASSLIADSYNEQFF. The CDR3 region has the DNA TGTGCCAGCAGTTTAATAGCGGACTCCTACAATGAGCAGTTCTTC.

Remarks on this clone: The sample carries other DNA sequences with the same CDR3. CDR3 DNA: TGTGCCAGCCGGTTAGCGGGTCTTACAGATACGCAGTATTTT. This codes for CASRLAGLTDTQYF. The chain uses TRBV28 and TRBJ2-3; 7 nucleotides align to TRBD2. The CDR3 spans 14 residues. The V and J ends lost 8 bases and 3 bases, in that order; junction bases with no gene match: 8. The germline V gene has CDR1 MDHEN and CDR2 SYDVKM.

This clone was detected only once. The chain combines TRBV28 with TRBJ2-1; possibly TRBD2 for D (7 bases). The V and J ends lost 11 bases and 5 bases respectively, with 19 bases between them. This CDR3 is 14 amino acids long. CDR1 is MDHEN, CDR2 SYDVKM, per germline. The CDR3 is CAGGAGGIHNEQFF. DNA for the CDR3: TGTGCCGGGGGGGCCGGAGGGATCCACAATGAGCAGTTCTTC. Full variable domain (rest looked up from reference TRBV28 and TRBJ2-1): DVKVTQSSRYLVKRTGEKVFLECVQDMDHENMFWYRQDPGLGLRLIYFSYDVKMKEKGDIPEGYSVSREKKERFSLILESASTNQTSMYLCAGGAGGIHNEQFFGPGTRLTVL.

This clone turned up a few times. The chain links TRBV27 to TRBJ1-1; the D gene is possibly TRBD1 (5 bases). CDR3 length: 14 residues. Per germline, CDR1 MNHEY and CDR2 SMNVEV (reference sequence). With 1 base removed from V and 0 bases from J, the gap between germline ends came to 6 bases. CDR3 residues: CASSLWGVNTEAFF. CDR3 sequence (DNA): TGTGCCAGCAGTTTATGGGGGGTGAACACTGAAGCTTTCTTT.

The chain is built from TRBV10-3 and TRBJ2-2, with 7 nucleotides matching TRBD1. The CDR3 has 15 residues. Germline V CDR1 and CDR2: ENHRY, SYGVKD. The ends lost 6 bases at V and 3 bases at J; junction bases unmatched: 7. CDR3 region: CAIRPTGQHTGELFF. CDR3 in DNA: TGTGCCATCAGGCCAACGGGACAGCACACCGGGGAGCTGTTTTTT.

V gene TRBV9 combines with J gene TRBJ2-1, with 14 bases aligning to TRBD2. Looked up from germline, CDR1 is SGDLS and CDR2 is YYNGEE. Losses at the gene ends were 5 bases for V and 5 bases for J; bases not matched to a gene: 6. This CDR3 has 16 amino acids. The DNA for the CDR3 is TGTGCCAGCAGTTACGGACTAGCGGGAGGCCACAATGAGCAGTTCTTC. Protein product: CASSYGLAGGHNEQFF.

The V call is TRBV19, the J call TRBJ2-3; TRBD1 is a possible D gene (6 bases). The V gene's germline CDR1 is LNHDA and CDR2 SQIVND (reference sequence). The CDR3 contains 13 residues. Trimming shortened V by 4 bases and J by 3 bases, and 8 bases separated the two germline ends. The CDR3 region has the DNA TGTGCCAGTAGTAGGGGGCTTACAGATACGCAGTATTTT. It specifies CASSRGLTDTQYF.

This chain joins TRBV18 and TRBJ1-1; D is unclear. The CDR3 contains 16 residues. V was shortened by 1 base and J by 6 bases, with 18 bases between the two germline ends. Per the germline V gene, CDR1 is KGHSH and CDR2 is LQKENI. The CDR3, as DNA: TGTGCCAGCTCACCACAGGTCCCCCCCTCAAACGCTGAAGCTTTCTTT. Amino acid sequence: CASSPQVPPSNAEAFF.

This clone was recorded only once. The chain links TRBV28 to TRBJ2-3; D uncertain. CDR3 length: 12 residues. V was pared by 8 bases and J by 2 bases, with 8 bases between. The germline V gene encodes CDR1 MDHEN and CDR2 SYDVKM. The DNA of the CDR3 is TGTGCCAGCGGGCTACCCACAGATACGCAGTATTTT. Translation gives CASGLPTDTQYF.

The chain uses TRBV5-1 and TRBJ2-2; TRBD1 aligns across 8 bases. J was trimmed by 6 bases and V by 4 bases; bases with no gene match: 5. The germline V gene encodes CDR1 SGHRS and CDR2 YFSETQ. This CDR3 has 14 residues. CDR3 sequence: CASSPQGAPGELFF. The CDR3 region has the DNA TGCGCCAGCAGCCCGCAGGGGGCCCCCGGGGAGCTGTTTTTT.

This clone was observed a single time. The chain combines TRBV29-1 with TRBJ2-2, with 8 bases fitting TRBD2. This CDR3 has 15 amino acids. V lost 7 bases to trimming and J lost 0 bases; unmatched junction nucleotides: 7. From germline, CDR1 is SQVTM and CDR2 ANQGSEA. The CDR3 loop reads CSGPLLAANTGELFF. The CDR3 DNA sequence: TGCAGCGGTCCACTACTAGCGGCGAACACCGGGGAGCTGTTTTTT.

The V and J genes are TRBV6-1 and TRBJ2-3; 11 bases fit TRBD2. Looked up from germline, CDR1 is MNHNS and CDR2 is SASEGT. Trimming took 2 bases from V and 4 from J; bases not matched to a gene: 8. This CDR3 is 17 amino acids long. The CDR3 region is CASSEPILAGVADTQYF. The DNA for the CDR3 is TGTGCCAGCAGTGAACCTATACTAGCGGGAGTAGCAGATACGCAGTATTTT.

The chain combines TRBV5-4 with TRBJ2-7, with 14 nucleotides matching TRBD2. The ends lost 4 bases at V and 4 bases at J; junction bases unmatched: 4. The CDR3 runs to 15 residues. Per the germline V gene, CDR1 is SGHNT and CDR2 is YYREEE (reference sequence). DNA of the CDR3: TGTGCCAGCAGCGAGGGACTAGCGGGAGTTTACGAGCAGTACTTC. It encodes CASSEGLAGVYEQYF.